This T cell receptor (beta chain) was identified in a study of regulatory dendritic cells for organ transplantation. General study results and limits: Regulatory dendritic cells appeared to expand memory CD8+ clones less than mature ones.

CFSE-labeled sorted T cells met regulatory or mature dendritic cells for under 6 days. Only in-frame clones appear in the TCRdb table, and some are missing; sequencing was by immunoSEQ multiplex PCR. The data hold about 12,000 clones, with roughly 86% observed a single time. From germline, CDR1 is SEHNR and CDR2 FQNEAQ (reference sequence). V lost 5 bases and J 9 bases, leaving 7 bases between the germline ends. The CDR3 is 11 residues long. The table lists this clone with a count of one. Its specificity is not known. The source is a human donor in good health. The chain has TRBV7-9 and TRBJ2-2; D ambiguous. Material: naive CD8+ T cells from blood cultured with regulatory dendritic cells. This sample's subset: CD45RA+ naive T cells. The CDR3 loop reads CASSPLRELFF. The CDR3 DNA reads as TGTGCCAGCAGCCCGCTCCGGGAGCTGTTTTTT.